The 22 T cell receptor beta chains reported below all come from one sample, sequenced in a study of control samples from healthy donors and cancer patients. Only in-frame clones appear in the TCRdb table, and some are missing; sequencing was by immunoSEQ multiplex PCR. The sample holds around 150,000 clones, roughly 89% seen once. Sequencing was carried out using blood. Receptors were obtained from a man aged 25-45 years in good health.

This clone has only one observation. The gene calls are TRBV9 and TRBJ2-7; TRBD2 aligns across 10 bases. Per germline, CDR1 SGDLS and CDR2 YYNGEE. The V and J ends lost 0 bases and 2 bases, in that order; junction bases with no gene match: 2. The CDR3 is made up of 15 amino acids. CDR3 amino acids: CASSVDTSGTYEQYF. The CDR3 nucleotides read TGTGCCAGCAGCGTAGACACTAGCGGGACCTACGAGCAGTACTTC.

Here the CDR3 reads CASSGNRGGNSPLHF. Written as DNA, the CDR3 is TGTGCCAGCAGCGGAAACAGGGGTGGTAATTCACCCCTCCACTTT. The J gene is TRBJ1-6, the V gene TRBV5-4; 7 bases fit TRBD1. There are 15 residues in the CDR3. Trimming at V came to 4 bases and at J to 6 bases, leaving 7 bases not matched to a gene. Germline lookup yields CDR1 SGHNT and CDR2 YYREEE (reference sequence).

This chain links TRBV2 with TRBJ1-5; TRBD1 might be the D (5 bases). The germline V gene encodes CDR1 SNHLY and CDR2 FYNNEI. This CDR3 comprises 15 residues. Trimming took off 0 bases at V and 2 bases at J, with 8 bases between the two ends. The CDR3 spells CASSEAPGGNQPQHF. The DNA of the CDR3 is TGTGCCAGCAGTGAAGCCCCGGGGGGCAATCAGCCCCAGCATTTT.

This clone was recorded only once. This sequence joins TRBV12-3 or TRBV12-4 and TRBJ2-7, with D unclear. The CDR3 spans 13 residues. The ends were cut back, 0 bases at V and 3 bases at J, with 6 bases in the middle. The DNA of the CDR3 is TGTGCCAGCAGTTTAGCGTCAGGCTACGAGCAGTACTTC. Translation gives CASSLASGYEQYF.

The chain combines TRBV6-5 with TRBJ1-2, with 7 bases identical to TRBD1. This CDR3 has 14 amino acids. The V segment lost 6 bases and the J segment 5 bases; nucleotides outside the gene matches: 9. CDR1 is MNHEY and CDR2 is SVGAGI in the germline V gene. CDR3 in amino acids: CASSPPGQLYGYTF. The DNA of the CDR3 is TGTGCCAGCAGCCCACCGGGACAGCTATATGGCTACACCTTC.

The rearrangement uses TRBV7-2 and TRBJ2-3; D unresolved. Per the germline V gene, CDR1 is SGHTA and CDR2 is FQGNSA. V shed 5 bases and J shed 2 bases, with 14 bases lying between them. There are 15 residues in the CDR3. CDR3 residues: CASSPNSNPTDTQYF. The CDR3 DNA is TGTGCCAGCAGCCCGAACAGTAACCCCACAGATACGCAGTATTTT. The full variable domain, with the rest looked up from reference TRBV7-2 and TRBJ2-3, is GAGVSQSPSNKVTEKGKDVELRCDPISGHTALYWYRQSLGQGLEFLIYFQGNSAPDKSGLPSDRFSAERTGGSVSTLTIQRTQQEDSAVYLCASSPNSNPTDTQYFGPGTRLTVL.

The DNA for the CDR3 is TGTGCCAGCAGCGGACTAACGGGGGTGGATACGCAGTATTTT. Its protein is CASSGLTGVDTQYF. The chain couples TRBV7-9 to TRBJ2-3; D might be TRBD2 (6 bases). Per germline, CDR1 SEHNR and CDR2 FQNEAQ (reference sequence). Trimming cost V 5 bases and J 6 bases, with 15 bases left between them. The CDR3 extends over 14 amino acids.

The chain is built from TRBV7-3 and TRBJ2-3; 7 bases map to TRBD2. The CDR3 runs 13 residues. Trimming at V came to 5 bases and at J to 5 bases, leaving 4 bases not matched to a gene. The germline V gene encodes CDR1 SGHTA and CDR2 FQGTGA. CDR3 in amino acids: CASSPGGGDTQYF. The DNA of the CDR3 is TGTGCCAGCAGCCCCGGCGGGGGAGATACGCAGTATTTT.

V gene TRBV18 combines with J gene TRBJ2-7, with 11 bases lining up with TRBD1. Germline V gives CDR1 KGHSH, CDR2 LQKENI. The length of the CDR3 is 16 residues. V dropped 3 bases and J dropped 0; count of bases not matched to a gene: 4. The CDR3 bases are TGTGCCAGCTCACCGGCCGGGACAGGGGGCTCCTACGAGCAGTACTTC. Residues: CASSPAGTGGSYEQYF.

The genes are TRBV18 and TRBJ2-3; D may be TRBD1 or TRBD2 (5 bases each). The CDR3 has 18 amino acids. Trimming removed 2 bases from V and 6 bases from J, with 24 bases in between. Germline CDR1 and CDR2: KGHSH and LQKENI. In DNA form, the CDR3 reads TGTGCCAGCTCACCATACAGCCGGAGCAGGGACGCAATGGATACGCAGTATTTT. It translates to CASSPYSRSRDAMDTQYF.

The chain is built from TRBV9 and TRBJ2-3, with D possibly TRBD2 on 5 matching bases. The CDR3 has 15 residues. Trimming took 0 bases from V and 6 from J, leaving 14 bases between them. CDR1 and CDR2 from the germline V gene are SGDLS and YYNGEE. CDR3 region: CASSVAVGDPDTQYF. The CDR3 DNA reads as TGTGCCAGCAGCGTAGCTGTCGGGGATCCGGATACGCAGTATTTT.

This chain joins TRBV4-1 and TRBJ2-2; D may be TRBD2 (5 bases). V lost 4 bases and J lost 4, with 10 bases in between. CDR3 length: 14 amino acids. In germline, CDR1 is MGHRA, CDR2 YSYEKL. The CDR3 DNA sequence: TGCGCCAGCAGCCCCGGAGGAGTCACCGGGGAGCTGTTTTTT. Residues: CASSPGGVTGELFF.

The V and J genes are TRBV19 and TRBJ2-5; no firm D call. V was cut by 4 bases and J by 2 bases, with 14 bases left in between. The germline V gene encodes CDR1 LNHDA and CDR2 SQIVND (reference sequence). The CDR3 length is 15 residues. The CDR3 sequence: CASSTVPGQQETQYF. The CDR3 region has the DNA TGTGCCAGTAGTACGGTCCCGGGCCAACAAGAGACCCAGTACTTC.

The chain couples TRBV6-4 to TRBJ2-2; 7 nucleotides line up with TRBD1. This CDR3 spans 14 amino acids. Germline loops: CDR1 MRHNA, CDR2 SNTAGT. J gave up 5 bases and V 8 bases, and 8 bases lay outside the gene matches. DNA for the CDR3: TGTGCCAGCGCCGACAGGGCTGGAACCGGGGAGCTGTTTTTT. This encodes CASADRAGTGELFF.

The genes are TRBV6-1 and TRBJ2-7; D remains ambiguous. Trimming cost V 0 bases and J 0 bases, with 15 bases left between them. From germline, CDR1 is MNHNS and CDR2 SASEGT. This CDR3 is 17 amino acids long. CDR3 region: CASSEASDTLYSYEQYF. The DNA of the CDR3 is TGTGCCAGCAGTGAAGCGAGTGACACTTTATACTCCTACGAGCAGTACTTC.

The chain employs TRBV5-1 and TRBJ2-1; 10 positions agree with TRBD1. The trim removed 8 bases at V and 6 bases at J, leaving 5 bases unmatched. Germline loops: CDR1 SGHRS, CDR2 YFSETQ. The CDR3 totals 13 residues. DNA for the CDR3: TGCGCCAGGAGGGACAGGGGTATCAATGAGCAGTTCTTC. It yields the protein CARRDRGINEQFF. Full variable domain (rest looked up from reference TRBV5-1 and TRBJ2-1): KAGVTQTPRYLIKTRGQQVTLSCSPISGHRSVSWYQQTPGQGLQFLFEYFSETQRNKGNFPGRFSGRQFSNSRSEMNVSTLELGDSALYLCARRDRGINEQFFGPGTRLTVL.

The chain carries TRBV28 and TRBJ1-1; 9 nucleotides line up with TRBD1. There are 15 residues in the CDR3. Per germline, CDR1 MDHEN and CDR2 SYDVKM. The J segment lost 6 bases and the V segment lost 5 bases, leaving 10 bases of the junction unmatched. The CDR3 region has the DNA TGTGCCAGCAGTCCAGGGGACAGGGTATATTCTGAAGCTTTCTTT. This sequence encodes CASSPGDRVYSEAFF.

V is TRBV19 and J is TRBJ1-5, with D possibly being TRBD1 (5 bases). Germline V CDR1 and CDR2: LNHDA, SQIVND (reference sequence). The V gene lost 6 bases and the J gene lost 4 bases, with 19 bases spanning the gap. This CDR3 is 16 amino acids long. CDR3 DNA sequence: TGTGCCAGTAGGAAGTCACAGGATGGGGGGAATCAGCCCCAGCATTTT. The encoded protein is CASRKSQDGGNQPQHF.

CDR3 nucleotides: TGTGCCAGCTCACCCTGGACAGGGCATAGAGATGGCTACACCTTC. As protein: CASSPWTGHRDGYTF. The chain uses TRBV18 and TRBJ1-2; 8 bases agree with TRBD1. CDR3 length: 15 residues. Germline CDR1 and CDR2: KGHSH and LQKENI. Trimming cost V 3 bases and J 6 bases; bases outside gene matches: 9.

This chain connects TRBV5-6 to TRBJ1-5, with 7 bases lining up with TRBD1. The germline V gene encodes CDR1 SGHDT and CDR2 YYEEEE. The length of the CDR3 is 14 residues. V gave up 6 bases and J gave up 5 bases; unmatched junction bases: 8. The CDR3 loop is CASTKTGTDQPQHF. The DNA of the CDR3 is TGTGCCAGCACCAAAACAGGGACAGATCAGCCCCAGCATTTT.

The chain joins TRBV7-8 to TRBJ2-2; 7 nucleotides align to TRBD2. V shed 8 bases, J shed 1 base, and the junction held 10 bases outside the gene matches. Germline V lookup: CDR1 SGHVS, CDR2 FQNEAQ. The CDR3 length is 16 residues. The CDR3 DNA reads as TGTGCCAGCTGTCGGGAGGCAGCAATGAACACCGGGGAGCTGTTTTTT. Translating it yields CASCREAAMNTGELFF.

A word on this clone: The junction and the germline gene differ at one end; a read error may be behind it. The V gene is TRBV7-7, the J gene TRBJ2-3; 11 bases match TRBD2. There are 14 residues in the CDR3. Germline CDR1 and CDR2: SSHAT and FNYEAQ (reference sequence). This CDR3 reads CASSPLAGADTQYF. CDR3 in DNA: TGTGCTAGCAGCCCACTAGCGGGAGCAGATACGCAGTATTTT.